This paragraph covers one T cell receptor (beta chain) sequence. Its specificity is not known. The source of the sample is a study of cytomegalovirus exposure and HLA in healthy donors. In the study overall: Earlier sequencing of about 179 million T cells yielded roughly 100 million unique TCR beta sequences.

Broader study findings: Per a prior analysis, the majority of TCR beta V segments were productive roughly 90% or roughly 30% of the time. Clonal expansion, a later analysis showed, was greater in HLA-associated TCR beta chains than in equally common others.

The trim removed 4 bases at V and 3 bases at J, leaving 5 bases unmatched. The germline V gene has CDR1 SGHKS and CDR2 YYEKEE (reference sequence). The CDR3 sequence is 15 residues long. The PCR used 60 Vbeta and 13 Jbeta primers. Sequencing used immunoSEQ multiplex PCR; TCRdb keeps in-frame clones, though not all of them. Of tens of thousands of clones in the sample, 80% were seen once. V is TRBV5-5 and J is TRBJ1-4; 8 positions agree with TRBD1. The receptor comes from a male donor in good health and CMV-seronegative. The sequencing input was PBMCs. In DNA form, the CDR3 reads TGTGCCAGCAGCGGGTGGACAGGGCCTAATGAAAAACTGTTTTTT. Translated, it gives CASSGWTGPNEKLFF.